This TCR beta chain appears in the sequencing data of a study of blood T cell repertoires in COVID-19. About the research overall: Samples taken during acute and convalescent COVID-19 were collected in the United States, Italy and Spain. T cells, B-cell-depleted T cells, or PBMCs provided the cDNA or gDNA that served as material.

This clone is a singleton in its sample. Per the original data handling: Cell counts per sample came from amplifying reference gene primers. The assay was immunoSEQ multiplex PCR, and TCRdb's table has in-frame clones only and misses some. Clone size and V and J calls were adopted from that table, with D and trimming inferred from the DNA. The table lists 65,000 to 75,000 clones, roughly 80% of them singletons. The CDR3 runs 13 residues. Losses at the gene ends were 1 base for V and 2 bases for J; bases not matched to a gene: 2. Per germline, CDR1 GTSNPN and CDR2 SVGIG (reference sequence). This sequence joins TRBV30 and TRBJ2-7; TRBD1 agrees at 7 bases. Sequenced material: peripheral blood. The receptor comes from a woman aged 55-70 years with acute or convalescent COVID-19. This CDR3 is CAWSEGQTYEQYF. CDR3 DNA: TGTGCCTGGAGTGAGGGACAGACCTACGAGCAGTACTTC.